A selection of T cell receptor beta chains follows, all from one sample in a study of pediatric ulcerative colitis. Profiling relied on immunoSEQ multiplex PCR, and the TCRdb table lists in-frame clones only, not all of them. The sample has approximately 37,000 clones, roughly 71% seen once; the top ten hold 7.5% to 9%. Sample: gut tissue. The source is a boy aged 5-17 years with severe ulcerative colitis. Each CDR3 is given with its conserved first and last residue. The D gene is left open where the match is weak. Some rows mark clone size as missing; the rest say once, few, many or name a class of expanded clone.

v_call: TRBV2
j_call: TRBJ1-2
clone_size: few
d_call: TRBD1
cdr3_aa: CASSRQGRYGYTF
cdr3_nt: TGTGCCAGCAGCAGACAGGGGCGCTATGGCTACACCTTC

v_call: TRBV6-5
j_call: TRBJ2-1
clone_size: NA
d_call: NA
cdr3_aa: CASSQIGGVDDEQFF
cdr3_nt: TGTGCCAGCAGCCAAATAGGGGGGGTCGATGATGAGCAGTTCTTC

v_call: TRBV28
j_call: TRBJ2-7
clone_size: NA
d_call: NA
cdr3_aa: CASSFTGGVTYEQYF
cdr3_nt: TGTGCCAGCAGTTTTACAGGGGGGGTAACCTACGAGCAGTACTTC

v_call: TRBV27
j_call: TRBJ2-7
clone_size: NA
d_call: TRBD1
cdr3_aa: CASSPSGQGSGEQYF
cdr3_nt: TGTGCCAGCAGTCCCTCCGGACAGGGTTCGGGGGAGCAGTACTTC

v_call: TRBV6-1
j_call: TRBJ1-2
clone_size: NA
d_call: NA
cdr3_aa: CASSEGAGVHYGYTF
cdr3_nt: TGTGCCAGCAGTGAAGGGGCAGGGGTACACTATGGCTACACCTTC

v_call: TRBV4-2
j_call: TRBJ1-1
clone_size: few
d_call: TRBD1
cdr3_aa: CASSQTDRVRTEAFF
cdr3_nt: TGTGCCAGCAGCCAAACCGACAGGGTAAGGACTGAAGCTTTCTTT

v_call: TRBV9
j_call: TRBJ2-7
clone_size: NA
d_call: NA
cdr3_aa: CASSGQSTYEQYF
cdr3_nt: TGTGCCAGCAGCGGACAGAGCACCTACGAGCAGTACTTC

v_call: TRBV5-1
j_call: TRBJ1-5
clone_size: NA
d_call: NA
cdr3_aa: CASSLGLNQPQHF
cdr3_nt: TGCGCCAGCAGCTTGGGACTAAATCAGCCCCAGCATTTT

v_call: TRBV5-1
j_call: TRBJ2-5
clone_size: NA
d_call: NA
cdr3_aa: CASSLAGGTIRQETQYF
cdr3_nt: TGCGCCAGCAGCTTGGCCGGCGGGACAATCCGACAAGAGACCCAGTACTTC

v_call: TRBV9
j_call: TRBJ1-3
clone_size: NA
d_call: TRBD1
cdr3_aa: CASSKGQGDGNTIYF
cdr3_nt: TGTGCCAGCAGCAAAGGACAGGGGGACGGAAACACCATATATTTT

v_call: TRBV5-6
j_call: TRBJ2-2
clone_size: NA
d_call: NA
cdr3_aa: CASSLGLENTGELFF
cdr3_nt: TGTGCCAGCAGCTTGGGACTAGAGAACACCGGGGAGCTGTTTTTT

v_call: TRBV7-3
j_call: TRBJ2-2
clone_size: few
d_call: NA
cdr3_aa: CASSLSSATGELFF
cdr3_nt: TGTGCCAGCAGCTTATCGAGTGCCACCGGGGAGCTGTTTTTT

v_call: TRBV5-6
j_call: TRBJ2-5
clone_size: NA
d_call: NA
cdr3_aa: CASSWGQGSPGETQYF
cdr3_nt: TGTGCCAGCAGCTGGGGCCAGGGGTCCCCTGGGGAGACCCAGTACTTC

v_call: TRBV7-9
j_call: TRBJ2-2
clone_size: NA
d_call: TRBD1
cdr3_aa: CASTRQGTNTGELFF
cdr3_nt: TGTGCCAGCACCCGACAGGGAACGAACACCGGGGAGCTGTTTTTT

v_call: TRBV10-3
j_call: TRBJ1-6
clone_size: few
d_call: NA
cdr3_aa: CAISDWAGGSPLHF
cdr3_nt: TGTGCCATCAGTGACTGGGCCGGGGGTTCACCCCTCCACTTT

v_call: TRBV28
j_call: TRBJ1-4
clone_size: NA
d_call: NA
cdr3_aa: CASSFSQEKLFF
cdr3_nt: TGTGCCAGCAGTTTTAGCCAGGAAAAACTGTTTTTT

v_call: TRBV6-1
j_call: TRBJ2-1
clone_size: once
d_call: TRBD2
cdr3_aa: CASMKAGGSYNEQFF
cdr3_nt: TGTGCCAGCATGAAAGCGGGGGGATCATACAATGAGCAGTTCTTC

v_call: TRBV5-8
j_call: TRBJ2-1
clone_size: NA
d_call: NA
cdr3_aa: CASSRDMRNEQFF
cdr3_nt: TGTGCCAGCAGCCGGGACATGAGGAATGAGCAGTTCTTC

v_call: TRBV5-1
j_call: TRBJ2-3
clone_size: NA
d_call: NA
cdr3_aa: CASSLGGNGDTQYF
cdr3_nt: TGCGCCAGCAGCCTGGGGGGAAATGGGGATACGCAGTATTTT

v_call: TRBV6-4
j_call: TRBJ1-1
clone_size: few
d_call: NA
cdr3_aa: CASSESIGGIRPAFF
cdr3_nt: TGTGCCAGCAGTGAGTCTATCGGTGGCATCCGGCCCGCTTTCTTT

v_call: TRBV9
j_call: TRBJ1-1
clone_size: NA
d_call: TRBD1
cdr3_aa: CASTLDEGAAIPEAFF
cdr3_nt: TGTGCCAGCACCCTAGATGAGGGGGCCGCTATCCCTGAAGCTTTCTTT

v_call: TRBV9
j_call: TRBJ2-5
clone_size: NA
d_call: NA
cdr3_aa: CASSVGQGKVVETQYF
cdr3_nt: TGTGCCAGCAGCGTAGGGCAGGGGAAAGTGGTGGAGACCCAGTACTTC

v_call: TRBV6-6
j_call: TRBJ2-2
clone_size: NA
d_call: NA
cdr3_aa: CASSLGPPGGELFF
cdr3_nt: TGTGCCAGCAGTTTGGGGCCTCCCGGCGGGGAGCTGTTTTTT

v_call: TRBV7-6
j_call: TRBJ1-4
clone_size: NA
d_call: NA
cdr3_aa: CASSLFGANEKLFF
cdr3_nt: TGTGCCAGCAGCTTATTTGGAGCTAATGAAAAACTGTTTTTT

v_call: TRBV4-1
j_call: TRBJ1-4
clone_size: few
d_call: TRBD1
cdr3_aa: CASSQDRTNRDRVNEKLFF
cdr3_nt: TGCGCCAGCAGCCAAGATCGAACCAACCGGGACAGAGTTAATGAAAAACTGTTTTTT

v_call: TRBV5-6
j_call: TRBJ2-5
clone_size: NA
d_call: TRBD2
cdr3_aa: CASRGFRWTSGGQETQYF
cdr3_nt: TGTGCCAGCAGAGGTTTTAGGTGGACTAGCGGGGGGCAAGAGACCCAGTACTTC

v_call: TRBV13
j_call: TRBJ2-1
clone_size: NA
d_call: TRBD1
cdr3_aa: CASSSPTGASYNEQFF
cdr3_nt: TGTGCCAGCAGCTCCCCTACAGGGGCCAGCTACAATGAGCAGTTCTTC

v_call: TRBV11-2
j_call: TRBJ1-1
clone_size: NA
d_call: NA
cdr3_aa: CASSLEQGLATEAFF
cdr3_nt: TGTGCCAGCAGCTTAGAGCAGGGATTGGCCACTGAAGCTTTCTTT

v_call: TRBV6-5
j_call: TRBJ2-6
clone_size: NA
d_call: NA
cdr3_aa: CASSYVGEAGANVLTF
cdr3_nt: TGTGCCAGCAGTTACGTCGGGGAAGCGGGGGCCAACGTCCTGACTTTC

v_call: TRBV6-5
j_call: TRBJ1-6
clone_size: few
d_call: NA
cdr3_aa: CASSPIDNSPLHF
cdr3_nt: TGTGCCAGCAGCCCAATAGATAATTCACCCCTCCACTTT

v_call: TRBV7-9
j_call: TRBJ2-3
clone_size: NA
d_call: NA
cdr3_aa: CASSLALGTDTQYF
cdr3_nt: TGTGCCAGCAGCTTAGCGCTCGGCACAGATACGCAGTATTTT

v_call: TRBV10-3
j_call: TRBJ2-3
clone_size: few
d_call: NA
cdr3_aa: CAISENLSDTQYF
cdr3_nt: TGTGCCATCAGTGAGAACCTCTCAGATACGCAGTATTTT

v_call: TRBV5-6
j_call: TRBJ1-2
clone_size: once
d_call: TRBD1
cdr3_aa: CASSSPGTGDVYGYTF
cdr3_nt: TGTGCCAGCAGCTCACCCGGGACAGGGGATGTCTATGGCTACACCTTC

v_call: TRBV6-5
j_call: TRBJ2-7
clone_size: NA
d_call: TRBD2
cdr3_aa: CASRISGTRSYEQYF
cdr3_nt: TGTGCCAGCAGAATATCAGGGACTAGGTCCTACGAGCAGTACTTC

v_call: TRBV20-1
j_call: TRBJ2-1
clone_size: NA
d_call: NA
cdr3_aa: CSAPIREQFF
cdr3_nt: TGCAGTGCTCCCATAAGAGAGCAGTTCTTC

v_call: TRBV7-3
j_call: TRBJ1-4
clone_size: NA
d_call: TRBD1
cdr3_aa: CASSLEGAGEKLFF
cdr3_nt: TGTGCCAGCAGCTTAGAGGGGGCCGGTGAAAAACTGTTTTTT

v_call: TRBV5-1
j_call: TRBJ1-2
clone_size: NA
d_call: NA
cdr3_aa: CASSLEGVDGYTF
cdr3_nt: TGCGCCAGCAGCTTGGAGGGGGTAGATGGCTACACCTTC

v_call: TRBV6-1
j_call: TRBJ1-2
clone_size: once
d_call: NA
cdr3_aa: CASSEGGDPYGYTF
cdr3_nt: TGTGCCAGCAGTGAAGGAGGGGACCCCTATGGCTACACCTTC

v_call: TRBV5-1
j_call: TRBJ2-1
clone_size: NA
d_call: NA
cdr3_aa: CASSLYDTGNNEQFF
cdr3_nt: TGCGCCAGCAGCTTGTACGACACAGGGAACAATGAGCAGTTCTTC

v_call: TRBV29-1
j_call: TRBJ2-5
clone_size: NA
d_call: TRBD2
cdr3_aa: CSVGGSGGHQETQYF
cdr3_nt: TGCAGCGTTGGGGGTAGCGGGGGGCACCAAGAGACCCAGTACTTC

v_call: TRBV5-6
j_call: TRBJ1-3
clone_size: NA
d_call: TRBD1
cdr3_aa: CASSPRGAGNTIYF
cdr3_nt: TGTGCCAGCAGCCCCAGGGGGGCTGGAAACACCATATATTTT

v_call: TRBV14
j_call: TRBJ1-1
clone_size: few
d_call: NA
cdr3_aa: CASSQANVQTEAFF
cdr3_nt: TGTGCCAGCAGCCAAGCTAACGTGCAGACTGAAGCTTTCTTT

v_call: TRBV11-2
j_call: TRBJ1-2
clone_size: NA
d_call: TRBD1
cdr3_aa: CASSPSSNRGASYGYTF
cdr3_nt: TGTGCCAGCAGCCCATCATCCAACAGGGGAGCTAGCTATGGCTACACCTTC

v_call: TRBV7-3
j_call: TRBJ2-1
clone_size: once
d_call: NA
cdr3_aa: CASGGGSYNEQFF
cdr3_nt: TGTGCCAGTGGGGGAGGCTCCTACAATGAGCAGTTCTTC

v_call: TRBV6-5
j_call: TRBJ1-3
clone_size: NA
d_call: NA
cdr3_aa: CASSSQGLYSGNTIYF
cdr3_nt: TGTGCCAGCAGTTCCCAGGGCCTATACTCTGGAAACACCATATATTTT

v_call: TRBV11-2
j_call: TRBJ2-1
clone_size: once
d_call: TRBD1
cdr3_aa: CASSSRDRGYNEQFF
cdr3_nt: TGTGCCAGCAGCTCCCGGGACAGGGGGTACAATGAGCAGTTCTTC